These T cell receptor beta chains were read from a single sample in a study of blood T cells in healthy people across ages. From the 5' RACE reads, TCRdb called clonotypes with MiXCR, one entry per CDR3 protein. The sample contains 1.5 million to 2 million distinct CDR3 sequences, 30% to 40% of which appear only once. Source material: blood. Receptors originate from a woman younger than 45 in good health. Each CDR3 is given with its conserved first and last residue. The D gene is left open where the match is weak. Clone size is given for some rows only: seen once, a few or many times, or a class if the clone is expanded.

CDR3 DNA: TGCAGTGCTAGAGATCTGGTGTCTTCAGATACGCAGTATTTT
CDR3 protein: CSARDLVSSDTQYF
J gene: TRBJ2-3
V gene: TRBV20-1
clone size: .
D gene: .

CDR3 DNA: TGCAGCGTTGGTGCGGGTGCTGGGGTGGAGACCCAGTTCTTC
CDR3 protein: CSVGAGAGVETQFF
J gene: TRBJ2-1
V gene: TRBV29-1
clone size: .
D gene: .

CDR3 DNA: TGTGCCAGCAGCAAAACCGGGACAAACTCCTACAATGAGCAGTTCTTC
CDR3 protein: CASSKTGTNSYNEQFF
J gene: TRBJ2-1
V gene: TRBV5-4
clone size: .
D gene: .

CDR3 DNA: TGTGCCAGCAGCTCGGACAGACAGGGGGGGGGTGAAAAACTGTTTTTT
CDR3 protein: CASSSDRQGGGEKLFF
J gene: TRBJ1-4
V gene: TRBV7-9
clone size: .
D gene: TRBD1

CDR3 DNA: TGTGCCAGCAGCTTTTCCCTAGCGGCAGGCTCCTACAATGAGCAGTTCTTC
CDR3 protein: CASSFSLAAGSYNEQFF
J gene: TRBJ2-1
V gene: TRBV5-6
clone size: .
D gene: TRBD2

CDR3 DNA: TGTGCCAGCAGCGACCCGGGGGACAGGGTATACTTC
CDR3 protein: CASSDPGDRVYF
J gene: TRBJ2-7
V gene: TRBV7-2
clone size: .
D gene: TRBD1

CDR3 DNA: TGTGCCAGCAGCTTAGATGAGAGGGCGGACAGGGTTACGACCTTGAACACTGAAGCTTTCTTT
CDR3 protein: CASSLDERADRVTTLNTEAFF
J gene: TRBJ1-1
V gene: TRBV13
clone size: .
D gene: TRBD1

CDR3 DNA: TGTGCCACCATCGGGGTTATCTCTCCTGAAGCTTTCTTT
CDR3 protein: CATIGVISPEAFF
J gene: TRBJ1-1
V gene: TRBV6-5
clone size: few
D gene: .

CDR3 DNA: TGTGCCAGCAGTTCGACAGGGGGGCAATACGAGCAGTACTTC
CDR3 protein: CASSSTGGQYEQYF
J gene: TRBJ2-7
V gene: TRBV5-1
clone size: many
D gene: TRBD1

CDR3 DNA: TGTGCCAGCAGCCAAGCAGGGGGGTGGGGCGCGTCCTACAATGAGCAGTTCTTC
CDR3 protein: CASSQAGGWGASYNEQFF
J gene: TRBJ2-1
V gene: TRBV3-1
clone size: .
D gene: .

CDR3 DNA: TGCGCCAGCAGCCAGGCAGGGCCGGCCTACGAGCAGTACTTC
CDR3 protein: CASSQAGPAYEQYF
J gene: TRBJ2-7
V gene: TRBV5-1
clone size: .
D gene: .

CDR3 DNA: TGTGCCAGCAGCGTATTGGGGGTGGGAGAGCAGTTCTTC
CDR3 protein: CASSVLGVGEQFF
J gene: TRBJ2-1
V gene: TRBV9
clone size: .
D gene: .

CDR3 DNA: TGCGCCAGCAGCCGAGTGACAGTAGAAGAGACCCAGTACTTC
CDR3 protein: CASSRVTVEETQYF
J gene: TRBJ2-5
V gene: TRBV5-1
clone size: .
D gene: .

CDR3 DNA: TGTGCCAGCAGCCAAGTTCGCGGGGCGCGAAGGTATGGCTACACCTTC
CDR3 protein: CASSQVRGARRYGYTF
J gene: TRBJ1-2
V gene: TRBV3-1
clone size: .
D gene: .

CDR3 DNA: TGTGCCAGCAGTTACGTCCTAGCCTACGAGCAGTACTTC
CDR3 protein: CASSYVLAYEQYF
J gene: TRBJ2-7
V gene: TRBV6-2/TRBV6-3
clone size: few
D gene: .

CDR3 DNA: TGCAGTGCCCACCTCCCACTAGCGGGGACCTACGAGCAGTACTTC
CDR3 protein: CSAHLPLAGTYEQYF
J gene: TRBJ2-7
V gene: TRBV20-1
clone size: many
D gene: TRBD2

CDR3 DNA: TGTGCCACCCGGGGCGCTAGCGGGAACAATGAGCAGTTCTTC
CDR3 protein: CATRGASGNNEQFF
J gene: TRBJ2-1
V gene: TRBV6-1
clone size: .
D gene: TRBD2

CDR3 DNA: TGTGCCAGCAGCCCCGGCCTCCGGGAACCCAGAGGAGGTGAGCAGTTCTTC
CDR3 protein: CASSPGLREPRGGEQFF
J gene: TRBJ2-1
V gene: TRBV11-3
clone size: .
D gene: .

CDR3 DNA: TGCGCCAGCAGCCAAGCCCAGGGAACCTACAATGAGCAGTTCTTC
CDR3 protein: CASSQAQGTYNEQFF
J gene: TRBJ2-1
V gene: TRBV4-1
clone size: many
D gene: .

CDR3 DNA: TGTGCCAGCAGTACCAGCGGGAGGCCTTCCTACAATGAGCAGTTCTTC
CDR3 protein: CASSTSGRPSYNEQFF
J gene: TRBJ2-1
V gene: TRBV12-3/TRBV12-4
clone size: .
D gene: TRBD2

CDR3 DNA: TGTGCCAGCACGATGAGCGGGGGGGTAACTTACGAGCAGTACTTC
CDR3 protein: CASTMSGGVTYEQYF
J gene: TRBJ2-7
V gene: TRBV12-3/TRBV12-4
clone size: .
D gene: TRBD2

CDR3 DNA: TGTGCCAGCAGTGTAACTAGGGCCAGGGGGCTTGACATTCAGTACTTC
CDR3 protein: CASSVTRARGLDIQYF
J gene: TRBJ2-4
V gene: TRBV6-1
clone size: .
D gene: TRBD1

CDR3 DNA: TGCAGTGCTAGAGATCGGACAGGGGGCGGGTACGAGCAGTACTTC
CDR3 protein: CSARDRTGGGYEQYF
J gene: TRBJ2-7
V gene: TRBV20-1
clone size: .
D gene: TRBD1

CDR3 DNA: TGTGCCAGCTCACGAGAGCGGACCAACTACAATAAGCAGTTCTTC
CDR3 protein: CASSRERTNYNKQFF
J gene: TRBJ2-1
V gene: TRBV18
clone size: .
D gene: .

CDR3 DNA: TGTGCCAGCAGCTTGCCACGAGGGGGTATCAACACTGAAGCTTTCTTT
CDR3 protein: CASSLPRGGINTEAFF
J gene: TRBJ1-1
V gene: TRBV5-5
clone size: .
D gene: .

CDR3 DNA: TGTGCCAGCAGTTACCCACAACAGGTCACTCCGTTCTTC
CDR3 protein: CASSYPQQVTPFF
J gene: TRBJ2-1
V gene: TRBV6-6
clone size: many
D gene: .

CDR3 DNA: TGCAGTGGGGGCCGACAAGAGACCCAGTACTTC
CDR3 protein: CSGGRQETQYF
J gene: TRBJ2-5
V gene: TRBV20-1
clone size: few
D gene: .

CDR3 DNA: TGTGCCAGCAGGGACAGCCTGAATGAAAAACTGTTTTTT
CDR3 protein: CASRDSLNEKLFF
J gene: TRBJ1-4
V gene: TRBV27
clone size: .
D gene: .

CDR3 DNA: TGTGCCAGCAGCTCGGGACTAGCGGTGCCTCGGGATACGCAGTATTTT
CDR3 protein: CASSSGLAVPRDTQYF
J gene: TRBJ2-3
V gene: TRBV7-9
clone size: few
D gene: TRBD2

CDR3 DNA: TGTGCCAGCAGCCCCATAGCGGGATCGCGAGAGACCCAGTACTTC
CDR3 protein: CASSPIAGSRETQYF
J gene: TRBJ2-5
V gene: TRBV11-1
clone size: .
D gene: TRBD2

CDR3 DNA: TGTGCCAGCAGCCAACCAGGAGAGAACACTGAAGCTTTCTTT
CDR3 protein: CASSQPGENTEAFF
J gene: TRBJ1-1
V gene: TRBV4-2
clone size: .
D gene: .

CDR3 DNA: TGCAGTGCTAGAGATCCCAGGACAAGGGCCTATGGCTACACCTTC
CDR3 protein: CSARDPRTRAYGYTF
J gene: TRBJ1-2
V gene: TRBV20-1
clone size: .
D gene: .

CDR3 DNA: TGTGCCAGCAGTAACCCAGGGGGGGGGCTCAACTATGGCTACACCTTC
CDR3 protein: CASSNPGGGLNYGYTF
J gene: TRBJ1-2
V gene: TRBV25-1
clone size: few
D gene: TRBD1

CDR3 DNA: TGTGCCAGCGCCCACGGGATCTCGTACCAAGAGACCCAGTACTTC
CDR3 protein: CASAHGISYQETQYF
J gene: TRBJ2-5
V gene: TRBV9
clone size: .
D gene: .

CDR3 DNA: TGCAGTGCTAGGAATAGGGACAACAATGAGCAGTTCTTC
CDR3 protein: CSARNRDNNEQFF
J gene: TRBJ2-1
V gene: TRBV20-1
clone size: few
D gene: .

CDR3 DNA: TGCGCCAGCAGCCATACTAGCGGGAGCCTTAATGAGCAGTTCTTC
CDR3 protein: CASSHTSGSLNEQFF
J gene: TRBJ2-1
V gene: TRBV4-1
clone size: many
D gene: TRBD2